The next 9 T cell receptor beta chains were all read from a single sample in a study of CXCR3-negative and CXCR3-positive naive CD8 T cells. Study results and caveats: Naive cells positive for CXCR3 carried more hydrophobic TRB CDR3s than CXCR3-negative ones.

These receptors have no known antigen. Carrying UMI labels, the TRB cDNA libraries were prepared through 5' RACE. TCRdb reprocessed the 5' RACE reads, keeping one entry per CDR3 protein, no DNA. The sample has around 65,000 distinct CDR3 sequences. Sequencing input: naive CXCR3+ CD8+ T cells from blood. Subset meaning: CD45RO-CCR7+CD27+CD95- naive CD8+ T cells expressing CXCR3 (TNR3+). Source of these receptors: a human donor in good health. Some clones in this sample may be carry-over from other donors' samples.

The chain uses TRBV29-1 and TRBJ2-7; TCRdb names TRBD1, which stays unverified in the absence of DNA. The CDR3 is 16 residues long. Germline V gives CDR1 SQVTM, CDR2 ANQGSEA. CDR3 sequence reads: CSGRRDRGRDAYEQYF.

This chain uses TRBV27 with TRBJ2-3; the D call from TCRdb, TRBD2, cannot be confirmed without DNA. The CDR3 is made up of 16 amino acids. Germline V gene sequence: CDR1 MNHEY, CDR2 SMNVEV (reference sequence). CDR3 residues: CASSYWTSGAEGTQYF.

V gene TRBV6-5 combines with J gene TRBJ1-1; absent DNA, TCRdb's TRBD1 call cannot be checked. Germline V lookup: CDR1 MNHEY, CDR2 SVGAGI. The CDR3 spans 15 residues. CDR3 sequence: CASTQGGQGQTEAFF.

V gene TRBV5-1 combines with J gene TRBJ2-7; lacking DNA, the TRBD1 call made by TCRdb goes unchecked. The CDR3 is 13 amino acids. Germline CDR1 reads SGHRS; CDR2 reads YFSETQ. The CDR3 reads CASSPDGAYEQYF.

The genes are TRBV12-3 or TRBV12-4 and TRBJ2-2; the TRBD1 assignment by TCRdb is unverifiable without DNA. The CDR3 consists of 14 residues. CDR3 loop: CASSLGGVTGELFF.

This CDR3 reads CASRGHQGVEQYF. The rearrangement uses TRBV28 and TRBJ2-7; TCRdb selects TRBD1, and the lack of DNA leaves this call unchecked. The CDR3 has 13 residues. CDR1 and CDR2 from the germline V gene are MDHEN and SYDVKM.

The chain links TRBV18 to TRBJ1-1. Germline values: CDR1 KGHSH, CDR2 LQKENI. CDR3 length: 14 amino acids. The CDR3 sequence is CASSPRVSNTEAFF.

The CDR3 is CSVEWAGLAEETQYF. V and J are TRBV29-1 and TRBJ2-5; there is no DNA to check the TCRdb D call of TRBD1. From germline, CDR1 is SQVTM and CDR2 ANQGSEA. This CDR3 comprises 15 residues.

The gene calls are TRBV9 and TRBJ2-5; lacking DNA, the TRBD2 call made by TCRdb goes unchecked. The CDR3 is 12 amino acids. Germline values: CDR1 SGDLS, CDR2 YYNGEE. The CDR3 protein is CASGASQETQYF. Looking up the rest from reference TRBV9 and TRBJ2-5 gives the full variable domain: DSGVTQTPKHLITATGQRVTLRCSPRSGDLSVYWYQQSLDQGLQFLIQYYNGEERAKGNILERFSAQQFPDLHSELNLSSLELGDSALYFCASGASQETQYFGPGTRLLVL.